This is a list of T cell receptor beta chains from one sample in a study of shared clonotypes between healthy human individuals. Some clones are missing from TCRdb's copy, which holds only in-frame ones; the method was immunoSEQ multiplex PCR. The table records some 2.1 million clones, approximately 94% of them present only once. The sequenced sample consisted of naive CD8+ T cells sorted from blood. These receptors were taken from a man younger than 30 in good health. Each CDR3 is given with its conserved first and last residue. A D gene is named only where the DNA matches it firmly.

TRBJ2-3 TRBV30 NA CAWKTYSDTQYF TGTGCCTGGAAAACCTACTCCGATACGCAGTATTTT
TRBJ1-6 TRBV25-1 NA CASSESGAYYNSPLHF TGTGCCAGCAGTGAATCAGGGGCCTACTATAATTCACCCCTCCACTTT
TRBJ2-5 TRBV29-1 NA CSVGPQNEETQYF TGCAGCGTAGGCCCTCAAAACGAGGAGACCCAGTACTTC
TRBJ1-2 TRBV27 NA CASSLSLGSRDGYTF TGTGCCAGCAGTTTATCTTTGGGGAGTAGGGATGGCTACACCTTC
TRBJ1-5 TRBV30 TRBD1 CAWSQLDRGYQPQHF TGTGCCTGGAGTCAACTCGACAGGGGTTATCAACCCCAGCATTTT
TRBJ1-2 TRBV28 TRBD1 CASSSSTGAAYGYTF TGTGCCAGCAGTTCATCGACAGGGGCTGCCTATGGCTACACCTTC
TRBJ1-2 TRBV5-8 TRBD1 CASSPGTAYGYTF TGTGCCAGCAGCCCCGGGACAGCCTATGGCTACACCTTC
TRBJ2-7 TRBV27 TRBD2 CASSLSLAGDYEQYF TGTGCCAGCAGTTTATCACTAGCGGGGGACTACGAGCAGTACTTC
TRBJ2-7 TRBV10-1 NA CAARGQFYEQYF TGCGCCGCACGAGGGCAGTTCTACGAGCAGTACTTC
TRBJ1-4 TRBV10-3 TRBD1 CAISESWWDSTQPNEKLFF TGTGCCATCAGTGAGTCGTGGTGGGACAGCACTCAGCCTAATGAAAAACTGTTTTTT
TRBJ2-5 TRBV5-1 NA CASTNRDLGQETQYF TGCGCCAGCACCAACCGGGACTTAGGTCAAGAGACCCAGTACTTC
TRBJ2-5 TRBV5-4 TRBD2 CASSPPSDVRGAQYF TGTGCCAGCAGCCCTCCAAGTGACGTCCGGGGGGCCCAGTACTTC
TRBJ2-3 TRBV6-5 TRBD1 CASSYSGQGIDTQYF TGTGCCAGCAGTTACTCGGGACAGGGAATTGATACGCAGTATTTT
TRBJ2-7 TRBV27 TRBD2 CASSSPSSGSHYEQYF TGTGCCAGCAGTTCACCCTCTAGCGGATCCCACTACGAGCAGTACTTC
TRBJ2-1 TRBV6-5 TRBD1 CASTPGGYNEQFF TGTGCCAGCACGCCAGGGGGTTACAATGAGCAGTTCTTC